The clone carrying this T cell receptor (beta chain) has more than one count but fewer than ten. Amplified TCR beta CDR3 regions came from RNA transcripts. First-round RT-PCR of the TCR CDR3 relied on the HTBI primer set. MiXCR was run by TCRdb on the multiplex PCR reads, yielding one entry per CDR3 protein. This table holds 300,000 to 400,000 distinct CDR3 sequences, approximately 18% found once. It was considered stable Graves' hyperthyroidism when ophthalmopathy did not progress within 18 months. The CDR3 is made up of 12 amino acids. CDR1 and CDR2 from the germline V gene are SGHTA and FQGTGA. V shed 4 bases and J shed 7 bases, with 7 bases lying between them. The data were obtained in a study of T cells in Graves' hyperthyroidism and ophthalmopathy. Study in general: The authors collected peripheral blood at initial diagnosis, before any treatment.

The chain joins TRBV7-3 to TRBJ2-2; D is perhaps TRBD1 (5 bases). Material: blood. The source of this sequence is a woman in her 50s with Graves' hyperthyroidism. This CDR3 reads CASSSRDGELFF. CDR3 bases: TGTGCCAGCAGCTCCAGGGACGGGGAGCTGTTTTTT.